These 21 T cell receptor beta chains were sequenced from one sample in a study of blood T cells in healthy people across ages. Primers used in a second PCR of about 6 to 11 cycles were a sample-barcoded 5' primer and a J-beta primer mix. TCRdb re-called the 5' RACE reads through MiXCR, storing one row per CDR3 protein. This table holds about 570,000 distinct CDR3 sequences, approximately 27% found once. Sequenced input: blood. The receptors originated from a woman in her sixties or seventies in good health.

This clonotype was seen more than once but under ten times. The rearrangement links TRBV5-5 to TRBJ2-1, with D hard to call. Germline V CDR1 and CDR2: SGHKS, YYEKEE (reference sequence). The CDR3 has 14 amino acids. V lost 9 bases to trimming and J lost 4 bases, with 17 bases between them. CDR3 protein: CAIPSGPTYNEQFF. CDR3 sequence (DNA): TGTGCCATTCCTAGTGGCCCCACTTACAATGAGCAGTTCTTC.

Details on this clonotype: The junction departs from the called germline gene at one end, perhaps through a read error. The chain combines TRBV7-8 with TRBJ2-5; TRBD1 is a possible D gene (6 bases). The DNA end is more similar to TRBJ2-7, so the J call may be wrong. The length of the CDR3 is 16 residues. From germline, CDR1 is SGHVS and CDR2 FQNEAQ. CDR3 nucleotides: TGTGCCGGCAGCTTAGAGGTGGGGGCGAATCCCTACGAGCAGTACTTC. This codes for CAGSLEVGANPYEQYF.

This clonotype was counted between two and nine times. V is TRBV6-6 and J is TRBJ1-1; D unresolved. CDR3 length equals 13 residues. V gave up 11 bases and J gave up 2 bases, with 15 bases separating them. CDR1 is MNHNY and CDR2 is SVGAGI in the germline V gene (reference sequence). In nucleotides, the CDR3 is TGTGCCGCTTCTCGTCAGTTTAACACTGAAGCTTTCTTT. Residues: CAASRQFNTEAFF.

This clonotype was detected only a few times. This chain uses TRBV6-5 with TRBJ2-5; D remains ambiguous. Germline V gene sequence: CDR1 MNHEY, CDR2 SVGAGI. The CDR3 is made up of 14 amino acids. Trimming removed 0 bases from V and 0 bases from J, with 5 bases in between. This CDR3 is CASSYSLHQETQYF. The DNA for the CDR3 is TGTGCCAGCAGTTACTCGTTACACCAAGAGACCCAGTACTTC.

This chain uses TRBV28 with TRBJ1-1; D is uncertain. In germline, CDR1 is MDHEN, CDR2 SYDVKM. This CDR3 is 15 amino acids long. V lost 3 bases and J lost 0, with 11 bases in between. The CDR3 DNA follows: TGTGCCAGCAGTTTCGGCAGGTTATTGAACACTGAAGCTTTCTTT. Amino acid sequence: CASSFGRLLNTEAFF.

This clonotype was picked up a small number of times. The chain has TRBV20-1 and TRBJ2-5, with D hard to call. Trimming shortened V by 6 bases and J by 1 base, and 15 bases separated the two germline ends. The CDR3 length is 14 residues. From germline, CDR1 is DFQATT and CDR2 SNEGSKA (reference sequence). This chain's CDR3 is CSAPDWELQETQYF. The CDR3 DNA follows: TGCAGTGCCCCAGACTGGGAACTCCAAGAGACCCAGTACTTC.

The rearrangement uses TRBV12-3 or TRBV12-4 and TRBJ1-2; TRBD1 aligns across 7 bases. Losses at the gene ends were 4 bases for V and 4 bases for J; bases not matched to a gene: 3. This CDR3 region has 13 residues. The CDR3 coding sequence is TGTGCCAGCAGTTCGGGACAGATCTATGGCTACACCTTC. This sequence encodes CASSSGQIYGYTF.

The gene calls are TRBV18 and TRBJ2-5; D may match TRBD1 or TRBD2 (5 bases each). Looked up from germline, CDR1 is KGHSH and CDR2 is LQKENI. The CDR3 is made up of 15 amino acids. V lost 3 bases and J lost 4, with 15 bases in between. CDR3 region: CASSPNYGARETQYF. CDR3 nucleotides: TGTGCCAGCTCACCGAACTACGGGGCTAGAGAGACCCAGTACTTC.

The rearrangement uses TRBV2 and TRBJ1-5, with D possibly matching TRBD1 (5 bases). The CDR3 extends over 14 amino acids. Germline V gene data show CDR1 as SNHLY and CDR2 as FYNNEI. V was clipped by 4 bases and J by 4 bases, with 11 bases between them. CDR3 loop: CASSAGHDNQPQHF. CDR3 DNA sequence: TGTGCCAGCAGTGCCGGACACGATAATCAGCCCCAGCATTTT.

This clonotype showed up just a few times. A junction end diverges from the germline sequence, so it may reflect a read error. The CDR3 spells CPSSYSRDRGRNGGYTF. The CDR3 region has the DNA TGTCCCAGCAGTTACTCTAGGGACAGGGGGCGAAACGGTGGCTACACCTTC. The chain recombines TRBV6-5 with TRBJ1-2, with 12 bases matching TRBD1. CDR3 length: 17 residues. CDR1 and CDR2 (germline): MNHEY, SVGAGI.

The rearrangement uses TRBV20-1 and TRBJ1-2, with D uncertain. Germline lookup yields CDR1 DFQATT and CDR2 SNEGSKA (reference sequence). V lost 5 bases, J lost 3 bases, and 19 bases lay in between. CDR3 length: 15 residues. Here the CDR3 DNA reads TGCAGTGCTCAGACGTCGTCCGGGAGCCACTATGGCTACACCTTC. Protein: CSAQTSSGSHYGYTF.

As regards this clonotype: A much bigger clone sits one base away, suggesting this may be a read error. The genes are TRBV12-3 or TRBV12-4 and TRBJ1-1; D not certain. Trimming took 3 bases from V and 8 from J, leaving 13 bases between them. The CDR3 is made up of 13 amino acids. The CDR3 is CASSLANGQEAFF. Here the CDR3 DNA reads TGTGCCAGCAGTTTGGCTAATGGGCAGGAAGCTTTCTTT.

V gene TRBV20-1 combines with J gene TRBJ2-1, with D unclear. Trimming shortened V by 4 bases and J by 4 bases, and 20 bases separated the two germline ends. CDR1 is DFQATT and CDR2 is SNEGSKA in the germline V gene (reference sequence). The CDR3 runs 16 residues. CDR3 sequence: CSAIVFDASGYNEQFF. DNA for the CDR3: TGCAGTGCTATAGTCTTCGACGCTTCGGGTTACAATGAGCAGTTCTTC.

This sequence joins TRBV5-1 and TRBJ1-2, with D unclear. Germline CDR1 is SGHRS and CDR2 is YFSETQ. Trimming stripped 5 bases from V and 4 bases from J, with 15 bases between. This CDR3 has 14 amino acids. DNA for the CDR3: TGCGCCAGCAGGGTAGGAACAGCCAGCTATGGCTACACCTTC. The encoded protein is CASRVGTASYGYTF.

This clonotype was recorded a few times. J is TRBJ1-1 and V is TRBV2; no firm D call. The germline V and J ends were trimmed by 7 bases and 1 base, with 10 bases remaining between them. CDR1 and CDR2 (germline): SNHLY, FYNNEI. The CDR3 length is 13 residues. The CDR3 nucleotides are TGTGCCAGCACTGGGGAAACGAACACTGAAGCTTTCTTT. It is translated as CASTGETNTEAFF.

This clonotype turned up a few times. V and J are TRBV9 and TRBJ2-2; the D is unclear. This CDR3 has 12 amino acids. Trimming stripped 1 base from V and 7 bases from J, with 5 bases between. Germline V gene lookup returns CDR1 SGDLS and CDR2 YYNGEE. The CDR3 DNA sequence: TGTGCCAGCAGCGTAATGGGCGGGGAGCTGTTTTTT. The encoded protein is CASSVMGGELFF.

This clonotype has more than one count but fewer than ten. Here the CDR3 reads CASSRAPDRGLNEQYF. DNA for the CDR3: TGCGCCAGCAGCCGAGCTCCGGACAGGGGGCTCAACGAGCAGTACTTC. The chain links TRBV4-3 to TRBJ2-7; the match to TRBD1 covers 11 bases. Trimming at V came to 4 bases and at J to 5 bases, leaving 10 bases not matched to a gene. This CDR3 has 16 amino acids. Germline V gene data show CDR1 as LGHNA and CDR2 as YSLEER.

This clonotype was observed a handful of times. The V call is TRBV6-2 or TRBV6-3, the J call TRBJ2-5, with D perhaps assigned TRBD1 or TRBD2 (5 bases each). Germline loops: CDR1 MNHEY, CDR2 SVGEGT. This CDR3 spans 16 amino acids. V lost 4 bases, J lost 1 base, and 16 bases lay in between. In nucleotides, the CDR3 is TGTGCCAGCAGTTCTCGGGACCGTCGGGGCCAAGAGACCCAGTACTTC. Translating gives CASSSRDRRGQETQYF.

There are a few counts of this clonotype. The CDR3 DNA follows: TGCGCCAGCAGCCAAGAATATCCTACTAGCGGGGGATACAATGAGCAGTTCTTC. Protein product: CASSQEYPTSGGYNEQFF. This sequence joins TRBV4-3 and TRBJ2-1; TRBD2 matches at 11 bases. The germline V gene has CDR1 LGHNA and CDR2 YSLEER. The CDR3 loop spans 18 amino acids. Unmatched junction bases numbered 8, after V lost 0 bases and J lost 4 bases.

Only a few counts were recorded for this clonotype. This rearrangement joins TRBV5-1 to TRBJ2-5; the D is unclear. The V and J ends lost 4 bases and 7 bases respectively, with 17 bases between them. The germline V gene encodes CDR1 SGHRS and CDR2 YFSETQ. CDR3 size: 14 residues. The CDR3 DNA follows: TGCGCCAGCAGCCCGGAAGGACGTGTTGGGACCCAGTACTTC. This translates into CASSPEGRVGTQYF.

Concerning this clonotype: The junction shows a germline mismatch at one end, possibly a read error. The CDR3 region has the DNA TGCAGAGTTGAAGGAGCAGGGGGTGCACCTGAAGCTTTCTTT. Encoded protein: CRVEGAGGAPEAFF. The chain recombines TRBV29-1 with TRBJ1-1, with TRBD1 matching 7 bases. CDR1 SQVTM and CDR2 ANQGSEA come from the germline V gene. The CDR3 contains 14 residues.